This is a list of T cell receptor beta chains from one sample in a study of vaccination and CD4 T cells after COVID-19. Which antigens these TCRs recognize remains unknown. Each CDR3 protein gets one entry after TCRdb re-called the PCR reads with MiXCR. Counted here are some 15,000 distinct CDR3 sequences, over 50% occurring once; the ten biggest clones make up about an eighth. The sample comprised CD4+ T cells from blood, cultured in vitro. These receptors all come from a human donor who had recovered from COVID-19. The CDR3 runs from the conserved cysteine through the conserved F or W. Only part of the rows carry a size: once, few, many, or a class if the clone is expanded.

.	TRBV6-4	TRBJ2-3	CASSDGTDTQYF
.	TRBV27	TRBJ2-3	CASSTIFGTGVSTDTQYF
once	TRBV2	TRBJ2-3	CASSLVGPDTQYF
.	TRBV7-2	TRBJ1-5	CASSLAVGYSNQPQHF
.	TRBV19	TRBJ1-5	CASKRGNQPQHF
.	TRBV14	TRBJ1-6	CASSQGTGTYNSPLHF
.	TRBV7-8	TRBJ1-5	CASSVGGGRNNQPQHF
.	TRBV12-3/TRBV12-4	TRBJ2-7	CASSLGGPYEQYF
few	TRBV7-2	TRBJ2-5	CASSLGRRTQYF
.	TRBV4-2	TRBJ1-2	CASSQVEGLHYGYTF
.	TRBV27	TRBJ2-1	CASRASDRIYNEQFF
.	TRBV15	TRBJ2-1	CATSREAGLAGGYNEQFF
.	TRBV20-1	TRBJ2-5	CSARPRASGTGETQYF
.	TRBV28	TRBJ2-5	CASSTPGLDETQYF
.	TRBV28	TRBJ1-2	CASSLSAGEGYTF
.	TRBV4-1	TRBJ1-5	CASSQVDMGMSAGQPQHF
.	TRBV6-1	TRBJ2-5	CASSAETGGQETQYF
.	TRBV4-2	TRBJ2-7	CASSQDAGSSYEQYF
.	TRBV7-9	TRBJ2-1	CASSVSGTSYNEQFF
.	TRBV6-2/TRBV6-3	TRBJ2-1	CASSHEIAGSNEQFF
few	TRBV6-2/TRBV6-3	TRBJ1-5	CASRPGQGFQPQHF
.	TRBV30	TRBJ1-5	CARRGIGPHQPQHF
few	TRBV20-1	TRBJ2-6	CSAREPGQARSGANVLTF
.	TRBV28	TRBJ2-7	CASSLSRLYEQYF